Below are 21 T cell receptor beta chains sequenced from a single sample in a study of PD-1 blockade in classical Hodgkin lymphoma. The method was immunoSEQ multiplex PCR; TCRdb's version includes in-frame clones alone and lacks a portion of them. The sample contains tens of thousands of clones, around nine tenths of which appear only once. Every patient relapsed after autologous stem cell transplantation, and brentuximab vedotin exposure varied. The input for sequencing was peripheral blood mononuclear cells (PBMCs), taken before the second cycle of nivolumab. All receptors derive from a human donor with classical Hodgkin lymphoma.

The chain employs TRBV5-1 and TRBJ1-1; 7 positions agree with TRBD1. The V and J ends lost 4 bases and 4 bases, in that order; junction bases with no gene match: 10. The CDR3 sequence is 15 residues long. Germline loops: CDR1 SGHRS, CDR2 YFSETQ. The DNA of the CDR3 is TGCGCCAGCAGCCCCCCCCTGGCAGGGGGCACTGAAGCTTTCTTT. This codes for CASSPPLAGGTEAFF.

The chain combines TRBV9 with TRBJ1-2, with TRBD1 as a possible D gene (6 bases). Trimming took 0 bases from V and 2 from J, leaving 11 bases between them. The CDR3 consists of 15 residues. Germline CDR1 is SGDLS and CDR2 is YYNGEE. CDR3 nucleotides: TGTGCCAGCAGCGTAGCCCAGGACAGCAACTATGGCTACACCTTC. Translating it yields CASSVAQDSNYGYTF.

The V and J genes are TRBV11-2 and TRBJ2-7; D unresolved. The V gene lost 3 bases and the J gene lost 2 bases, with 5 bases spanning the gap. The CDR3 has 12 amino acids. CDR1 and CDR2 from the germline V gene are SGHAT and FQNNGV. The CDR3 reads CASSFVAYEQYF. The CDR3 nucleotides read TGTGCCAGCAGCTTCGTAGCCTACGAGCAGTACTTC.

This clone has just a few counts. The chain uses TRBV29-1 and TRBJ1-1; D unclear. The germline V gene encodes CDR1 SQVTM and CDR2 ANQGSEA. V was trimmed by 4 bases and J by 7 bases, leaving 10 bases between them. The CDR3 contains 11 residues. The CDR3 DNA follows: TGCAGCGTTGCCCCTGACTATGAAGCTTTCTTT. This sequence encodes CSVAPDYEAFF. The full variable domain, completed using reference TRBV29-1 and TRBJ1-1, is SAVISQKPSRDICQRGTSLTIQCQVDSQVTMMFWYRQQPGQSLTLIATANQGSEATYESGFVIDKFPISRPNLTFSTLTVSNMSPEDSSIYLCSVAPDYEAFFGQGTRLTVV.

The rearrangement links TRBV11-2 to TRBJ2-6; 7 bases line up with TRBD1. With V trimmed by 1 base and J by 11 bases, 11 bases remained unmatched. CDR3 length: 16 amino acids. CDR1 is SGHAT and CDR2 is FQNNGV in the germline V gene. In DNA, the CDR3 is TGTGCCAGCAGCTTAGTTTGGTCGGGACAGCGTTACGTCCTGACTTTC. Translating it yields CASSLVWSGQRYVLTF. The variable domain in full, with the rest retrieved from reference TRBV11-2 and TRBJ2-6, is EAGVAQSPRYKIIEKRQSVAFWCNPISGHATLYWYQQILGQGPKLLIQFQNNGVVDDSQLPKDRFSAERLKGVDSTLKIQPAKLEDSAVYLCASSLVWSGQRYVLTFGAGSRLTVL.

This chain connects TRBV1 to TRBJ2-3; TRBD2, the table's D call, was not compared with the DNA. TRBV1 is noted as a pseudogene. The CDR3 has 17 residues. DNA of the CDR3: TGCACCAGCAGCTTACTCGCTGGGAGGGAGGGTACAGATACGCAGTATTTT. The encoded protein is CTSSLLAGREGTDTQYF.

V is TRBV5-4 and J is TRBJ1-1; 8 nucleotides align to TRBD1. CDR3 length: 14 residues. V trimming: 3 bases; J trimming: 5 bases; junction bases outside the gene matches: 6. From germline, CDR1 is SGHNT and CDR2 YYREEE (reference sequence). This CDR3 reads CASSSDRVATEAFF. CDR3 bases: TGTGCCAGCAGCTCGGACAGGGTTGCGACTGAAGCTTTCTTT.

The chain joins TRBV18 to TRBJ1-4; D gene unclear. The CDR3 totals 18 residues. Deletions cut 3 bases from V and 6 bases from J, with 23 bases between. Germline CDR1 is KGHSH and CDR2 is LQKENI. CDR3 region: CASSPYGSSGGGDEKLFF. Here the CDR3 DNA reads TGTGCCAGCTCACCCTATGGGTCTTCGGGAGGTGGAGATGAAAAACTGTTTTTT. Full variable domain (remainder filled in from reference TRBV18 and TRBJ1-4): NAGVMQNPRHLVRRRGQEARLRCSPMKGHSHVYWYRQLPEEGLKFMVYLQKENIIDESGMPKERFSAEFPKEGPSILRIQQVVRGDSAAYFCASSPYGSSGGGDEKLFFGSGTQLSVL.

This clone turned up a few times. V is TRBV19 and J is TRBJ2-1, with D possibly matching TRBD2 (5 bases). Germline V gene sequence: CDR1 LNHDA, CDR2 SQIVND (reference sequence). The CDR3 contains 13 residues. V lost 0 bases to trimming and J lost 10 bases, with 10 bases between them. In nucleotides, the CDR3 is TGTGCCAGTAGTATAGATCTCTCGGGAGAGCAGTTCTTC. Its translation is CASSIDLSGEQFF.

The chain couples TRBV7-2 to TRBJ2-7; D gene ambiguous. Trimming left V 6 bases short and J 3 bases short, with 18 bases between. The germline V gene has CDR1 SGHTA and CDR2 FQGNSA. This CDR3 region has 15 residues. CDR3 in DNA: TGTGCCAGCAGTCTGGGGTTGGGCCTTTTCTACGAGCAGTACTTC. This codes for CASSLGLGLFYEQYF. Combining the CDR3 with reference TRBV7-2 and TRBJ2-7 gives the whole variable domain GAGVSQSPSNKVTEKGKDVELRCDPISGHTALYWYRQSLGQGLEFLIYFQGNSAPDKSGLPSDRFSAERTGGSVSTLTIQRTQQEDSAVYLCASSLGLGLFYEQYFGPGTRLTVT.

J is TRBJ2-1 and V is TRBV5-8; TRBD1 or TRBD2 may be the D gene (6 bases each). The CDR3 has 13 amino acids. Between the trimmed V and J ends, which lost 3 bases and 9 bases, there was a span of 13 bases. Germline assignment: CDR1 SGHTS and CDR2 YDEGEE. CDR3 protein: CASSSAGGLEQFF. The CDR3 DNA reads TGTGCCAGCAGCTCCGCCGGGGGCCTTGAGCAGTTCTTC.

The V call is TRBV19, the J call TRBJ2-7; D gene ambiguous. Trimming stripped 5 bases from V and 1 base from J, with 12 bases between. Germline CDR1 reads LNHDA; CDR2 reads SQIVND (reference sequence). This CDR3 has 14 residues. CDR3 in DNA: TGTGCCAGTAGTGCGAGTCAGGTGTCCTACGAGCAGTACTTC. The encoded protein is CASSASQVSYEQYF.

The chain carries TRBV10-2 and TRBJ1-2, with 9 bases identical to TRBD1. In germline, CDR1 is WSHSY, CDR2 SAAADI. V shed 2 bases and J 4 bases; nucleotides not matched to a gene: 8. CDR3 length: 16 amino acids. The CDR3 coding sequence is TGCGCCAGCAGTGAGAGGAATACAGGGGGCGCCTATGGCTACACCTTC. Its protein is CASSERNTGGAYGYTF.

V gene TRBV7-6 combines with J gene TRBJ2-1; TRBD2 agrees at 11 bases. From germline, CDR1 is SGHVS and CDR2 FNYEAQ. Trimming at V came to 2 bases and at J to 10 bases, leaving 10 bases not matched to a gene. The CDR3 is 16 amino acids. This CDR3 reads CASSLMTSGNQGEQFF. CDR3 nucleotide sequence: TGTGCCAGCAGCTTAATGACTAGCGGGAACCAGGGGGAGCAGTTCTTC.

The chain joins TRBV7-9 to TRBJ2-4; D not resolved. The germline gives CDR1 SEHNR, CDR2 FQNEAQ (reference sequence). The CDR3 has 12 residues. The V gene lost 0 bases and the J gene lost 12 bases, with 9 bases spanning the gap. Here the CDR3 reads CASSLAPAAQYF. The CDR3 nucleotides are TGTGCCAGCAGCTTAGCGCCCGCCGCTCAGTACTTC.

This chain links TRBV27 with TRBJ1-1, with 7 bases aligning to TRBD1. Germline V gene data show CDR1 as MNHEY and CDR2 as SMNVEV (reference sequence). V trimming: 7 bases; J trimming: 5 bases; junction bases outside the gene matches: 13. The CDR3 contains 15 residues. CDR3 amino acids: CASNYDRVIYTEAFF. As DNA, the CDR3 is TGTGCCAGCAATTATGACAGGGTGATTTATACTGAAGCTTTCTTT.

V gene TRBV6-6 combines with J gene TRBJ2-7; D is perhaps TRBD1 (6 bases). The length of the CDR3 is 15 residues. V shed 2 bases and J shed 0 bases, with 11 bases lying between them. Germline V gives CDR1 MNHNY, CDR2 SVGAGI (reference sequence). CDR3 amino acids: CASSYRGQFSYEQYF. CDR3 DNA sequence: TGTGCCAGCAGTTACCGAGGACAGTTCTCCTACGAGCAGTACTTC.

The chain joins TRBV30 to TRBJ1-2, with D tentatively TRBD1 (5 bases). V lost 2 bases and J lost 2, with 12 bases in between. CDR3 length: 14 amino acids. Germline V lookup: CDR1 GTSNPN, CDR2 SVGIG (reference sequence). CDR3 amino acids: CAWSPGTGNYGYTF. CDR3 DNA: TGTGCCTGGAGTCCCGGGACGGGGAACTATGGCTACACCTTC.

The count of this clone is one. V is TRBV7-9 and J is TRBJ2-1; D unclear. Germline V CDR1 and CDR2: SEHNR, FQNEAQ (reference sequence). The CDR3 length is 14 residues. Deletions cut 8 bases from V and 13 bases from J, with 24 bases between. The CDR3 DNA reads TGTGCCAGCCTGACAAGCCCCCTAGACAATGGACAGTTCTTC. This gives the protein CASLTSPLDNGQFF.

The CDR3 coding sequence is TGCAGCGTTGCAACTTGGGGAGTTGATACGCAGTATTTT. Protein sequence: CSVATWGVDTQYF. V gene TRBV29-1 combines with J gene TRBJ2-3; maybe TRBD2 (5 bases). This CDR3 spans 13 amino acids. Trimming removed 4 bases at V and 6 bases at J, with 14 bases between. Germline V gene lookup returns CDR1 SQVTM and CDR2 ANQGSEA.

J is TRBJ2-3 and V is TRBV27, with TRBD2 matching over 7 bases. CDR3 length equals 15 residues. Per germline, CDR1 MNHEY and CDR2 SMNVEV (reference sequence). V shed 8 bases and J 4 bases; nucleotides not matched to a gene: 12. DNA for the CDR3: TGTGCCAGCCGGGGGAGGGGCCCATGGTCAGATACGCAGTATTTT. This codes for CASRGRGPWSDTQYF.